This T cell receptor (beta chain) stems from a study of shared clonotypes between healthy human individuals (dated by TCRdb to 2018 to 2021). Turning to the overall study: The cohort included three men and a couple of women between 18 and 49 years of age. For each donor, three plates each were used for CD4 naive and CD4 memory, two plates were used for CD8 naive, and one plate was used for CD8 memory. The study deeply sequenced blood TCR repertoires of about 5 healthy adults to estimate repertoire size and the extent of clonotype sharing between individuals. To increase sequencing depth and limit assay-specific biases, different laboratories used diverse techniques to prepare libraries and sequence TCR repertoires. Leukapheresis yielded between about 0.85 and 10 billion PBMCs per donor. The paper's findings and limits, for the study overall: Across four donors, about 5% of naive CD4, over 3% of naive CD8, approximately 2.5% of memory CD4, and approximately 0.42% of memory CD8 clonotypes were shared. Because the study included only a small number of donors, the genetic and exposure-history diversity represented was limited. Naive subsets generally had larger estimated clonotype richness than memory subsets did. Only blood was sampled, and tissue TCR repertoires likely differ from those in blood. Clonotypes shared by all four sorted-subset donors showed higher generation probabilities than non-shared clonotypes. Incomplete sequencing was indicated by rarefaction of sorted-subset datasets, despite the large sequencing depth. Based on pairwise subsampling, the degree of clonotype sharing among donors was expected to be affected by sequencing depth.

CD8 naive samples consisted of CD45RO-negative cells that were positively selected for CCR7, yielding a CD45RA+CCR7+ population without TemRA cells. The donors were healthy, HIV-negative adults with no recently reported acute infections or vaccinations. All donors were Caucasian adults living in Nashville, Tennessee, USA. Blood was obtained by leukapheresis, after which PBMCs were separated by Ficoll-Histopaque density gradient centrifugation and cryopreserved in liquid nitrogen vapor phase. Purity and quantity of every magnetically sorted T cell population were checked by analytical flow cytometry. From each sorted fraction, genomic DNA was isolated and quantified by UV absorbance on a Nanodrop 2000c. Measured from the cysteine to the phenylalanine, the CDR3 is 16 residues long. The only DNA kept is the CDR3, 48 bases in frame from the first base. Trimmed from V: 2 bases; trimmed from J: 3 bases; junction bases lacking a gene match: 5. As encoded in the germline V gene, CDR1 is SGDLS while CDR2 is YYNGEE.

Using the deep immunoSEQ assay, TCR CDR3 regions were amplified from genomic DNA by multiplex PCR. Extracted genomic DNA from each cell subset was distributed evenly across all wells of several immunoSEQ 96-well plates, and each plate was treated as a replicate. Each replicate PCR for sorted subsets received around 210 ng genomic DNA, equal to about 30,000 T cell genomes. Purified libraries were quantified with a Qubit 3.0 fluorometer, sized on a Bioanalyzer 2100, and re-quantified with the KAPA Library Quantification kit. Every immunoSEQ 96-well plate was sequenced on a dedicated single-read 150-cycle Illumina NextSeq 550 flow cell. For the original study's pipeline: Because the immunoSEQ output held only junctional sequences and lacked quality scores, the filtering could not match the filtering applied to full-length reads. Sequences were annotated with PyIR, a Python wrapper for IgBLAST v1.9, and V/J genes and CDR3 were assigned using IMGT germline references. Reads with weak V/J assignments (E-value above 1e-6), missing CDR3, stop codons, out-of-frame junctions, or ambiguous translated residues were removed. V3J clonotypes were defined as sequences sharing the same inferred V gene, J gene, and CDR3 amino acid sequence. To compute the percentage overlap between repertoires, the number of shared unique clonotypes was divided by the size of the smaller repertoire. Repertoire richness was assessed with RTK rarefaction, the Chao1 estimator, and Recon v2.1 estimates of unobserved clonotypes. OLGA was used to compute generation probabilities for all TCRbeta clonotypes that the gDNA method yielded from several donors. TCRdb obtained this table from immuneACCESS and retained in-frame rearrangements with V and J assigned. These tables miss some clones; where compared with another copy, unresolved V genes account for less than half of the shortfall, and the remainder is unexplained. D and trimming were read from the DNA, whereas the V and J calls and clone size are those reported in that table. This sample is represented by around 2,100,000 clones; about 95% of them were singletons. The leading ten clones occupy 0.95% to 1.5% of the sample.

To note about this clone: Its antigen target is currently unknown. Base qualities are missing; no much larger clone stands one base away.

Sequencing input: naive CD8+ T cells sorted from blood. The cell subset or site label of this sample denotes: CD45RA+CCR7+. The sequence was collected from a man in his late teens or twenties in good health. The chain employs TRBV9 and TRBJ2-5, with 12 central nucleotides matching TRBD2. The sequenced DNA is TGTGCCAGCAGCGTCCCACTAGCGGGGGGTGAAGAGACCCAGTACTTC. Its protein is CASSVPLAGGEETQYF.